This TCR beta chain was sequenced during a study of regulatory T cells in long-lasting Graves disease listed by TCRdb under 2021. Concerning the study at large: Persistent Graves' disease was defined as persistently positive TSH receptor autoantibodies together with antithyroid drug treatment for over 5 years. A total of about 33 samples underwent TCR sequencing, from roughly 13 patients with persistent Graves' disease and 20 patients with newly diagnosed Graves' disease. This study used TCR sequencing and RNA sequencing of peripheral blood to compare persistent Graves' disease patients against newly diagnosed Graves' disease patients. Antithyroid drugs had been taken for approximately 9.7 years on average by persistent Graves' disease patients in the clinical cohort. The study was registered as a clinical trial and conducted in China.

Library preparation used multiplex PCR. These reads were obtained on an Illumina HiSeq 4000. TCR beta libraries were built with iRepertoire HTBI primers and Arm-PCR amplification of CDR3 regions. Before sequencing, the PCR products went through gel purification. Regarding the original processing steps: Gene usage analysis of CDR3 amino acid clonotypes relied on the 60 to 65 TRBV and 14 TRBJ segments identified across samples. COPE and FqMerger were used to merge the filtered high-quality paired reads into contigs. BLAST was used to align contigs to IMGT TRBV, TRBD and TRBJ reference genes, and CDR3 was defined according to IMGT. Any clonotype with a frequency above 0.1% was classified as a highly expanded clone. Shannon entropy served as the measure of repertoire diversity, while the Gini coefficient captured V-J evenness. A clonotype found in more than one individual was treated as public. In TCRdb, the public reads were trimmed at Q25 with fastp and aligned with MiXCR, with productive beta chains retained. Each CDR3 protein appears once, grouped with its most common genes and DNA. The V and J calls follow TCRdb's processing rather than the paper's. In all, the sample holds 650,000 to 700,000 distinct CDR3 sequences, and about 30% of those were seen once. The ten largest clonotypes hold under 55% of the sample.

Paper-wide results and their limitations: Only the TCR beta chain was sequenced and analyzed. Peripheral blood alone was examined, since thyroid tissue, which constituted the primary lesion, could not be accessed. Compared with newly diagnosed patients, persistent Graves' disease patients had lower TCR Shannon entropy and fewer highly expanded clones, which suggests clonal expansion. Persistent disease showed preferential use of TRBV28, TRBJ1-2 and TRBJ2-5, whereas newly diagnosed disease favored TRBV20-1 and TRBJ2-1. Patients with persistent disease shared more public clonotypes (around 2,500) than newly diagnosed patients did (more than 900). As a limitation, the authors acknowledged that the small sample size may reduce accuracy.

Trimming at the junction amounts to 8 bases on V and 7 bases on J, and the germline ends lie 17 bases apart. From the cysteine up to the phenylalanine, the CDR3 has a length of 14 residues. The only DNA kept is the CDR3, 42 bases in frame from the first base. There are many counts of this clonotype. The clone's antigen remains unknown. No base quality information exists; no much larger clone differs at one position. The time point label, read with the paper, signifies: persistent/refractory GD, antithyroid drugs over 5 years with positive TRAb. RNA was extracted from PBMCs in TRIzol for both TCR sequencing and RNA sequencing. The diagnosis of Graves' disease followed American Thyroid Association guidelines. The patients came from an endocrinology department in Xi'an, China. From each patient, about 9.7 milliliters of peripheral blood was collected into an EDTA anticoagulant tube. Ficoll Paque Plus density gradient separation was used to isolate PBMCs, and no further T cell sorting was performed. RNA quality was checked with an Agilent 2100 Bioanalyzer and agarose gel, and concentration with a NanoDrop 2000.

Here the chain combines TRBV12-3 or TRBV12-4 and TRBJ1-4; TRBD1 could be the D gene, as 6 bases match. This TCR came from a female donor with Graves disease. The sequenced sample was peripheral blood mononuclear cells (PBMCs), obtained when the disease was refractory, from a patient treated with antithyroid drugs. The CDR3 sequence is CASATGRGREKLFF. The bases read TGTGCCAGCGCAACAGGGCGCGGACGTGAAAAACTGTTTTTT.